This TCR beta chain was sequenced for a study of T-cell memory formation after mild COVID-19. TCR alpha and TCR beta cDNA libraries carrying sample barcodes and UMIs were produced by 5'RACE using constant-segment primers. TCRdb reprocessed the 5' RACE reads with MiXCR, giving one entry per CDR3 protein. Here the sample spans more than 450,000 distinct CDR3 sequences, about 20% being singletons. Concerning this clonotype: The antigen remains unidentified.

Findings and limits, study-wide: Pre-infection memory contained some responding clones, which suggested that cross-reactive memory had joined.

The receptor was derived from an adult woman who had mild COVID-19 (a few samples of this study predate the infection). Cell type and time point are not known. The specimen sequenced was PBMCs or a T cell subset sorted from them (not recorded which).

CDR3 protein: CSARSRVGLDTEAFF. The CDR3 coding sequence is TGCAGTGCTAGATCCCGGGTCGGTTTGGACACTGAAGCTTTCTTT. The V gene is TRBV20-1, the J gene TRBJ1-1; D is unresolved. CDR1 is DFQATT and CDR2 is SNEGSKA in the germline V gene (reference sequence). V gave up 2 bases and J gave up 3 bases, with 16 bases separating them. This CDR3 has 15 residues.